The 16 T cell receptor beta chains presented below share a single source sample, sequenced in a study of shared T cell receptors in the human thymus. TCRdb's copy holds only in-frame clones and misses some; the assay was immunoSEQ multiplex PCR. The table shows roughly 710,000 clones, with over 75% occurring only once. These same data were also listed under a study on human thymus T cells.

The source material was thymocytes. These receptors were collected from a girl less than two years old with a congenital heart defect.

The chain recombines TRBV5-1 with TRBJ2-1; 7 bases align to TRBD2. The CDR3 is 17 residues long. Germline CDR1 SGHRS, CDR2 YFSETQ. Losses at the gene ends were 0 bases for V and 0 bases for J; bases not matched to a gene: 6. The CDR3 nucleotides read TGCGCCAGCAGCTTGGGACCGCGGGGGAACTCCTACAATGAGCAGTTCTTC. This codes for CASSLGPRGNSYNEQFF.

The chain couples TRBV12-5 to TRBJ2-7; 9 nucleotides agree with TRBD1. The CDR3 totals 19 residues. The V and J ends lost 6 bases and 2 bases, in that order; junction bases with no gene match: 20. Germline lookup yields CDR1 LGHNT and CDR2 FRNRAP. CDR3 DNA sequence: TGTGCTAGTGGCTCTACCGGGACAGGGTTGAACCCGTCCCCCTACGAGCAGTACTTC. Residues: CASGSTGTGLNPSPYEQYF.

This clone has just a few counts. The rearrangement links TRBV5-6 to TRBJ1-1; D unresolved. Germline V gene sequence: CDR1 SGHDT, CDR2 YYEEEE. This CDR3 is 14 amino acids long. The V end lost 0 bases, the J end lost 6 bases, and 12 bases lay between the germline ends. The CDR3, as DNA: TGTGCCAGCAGCTTGGTGCGCGGAGAGTCTGAAGCTTTCTTT. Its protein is CASSLVRGESEAFF.

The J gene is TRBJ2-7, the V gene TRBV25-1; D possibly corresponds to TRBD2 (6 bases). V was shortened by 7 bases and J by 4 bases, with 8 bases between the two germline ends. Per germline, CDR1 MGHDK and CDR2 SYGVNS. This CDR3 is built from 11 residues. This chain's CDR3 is CASIGGYEQYF. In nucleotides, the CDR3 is TGTGCCAGCATTGGGGGGTACGAGCAGTACTTC.

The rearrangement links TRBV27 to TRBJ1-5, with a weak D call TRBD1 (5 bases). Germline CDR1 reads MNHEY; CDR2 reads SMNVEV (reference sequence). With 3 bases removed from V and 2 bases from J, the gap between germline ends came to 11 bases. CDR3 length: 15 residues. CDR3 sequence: CASSFLVGRNQPQHF. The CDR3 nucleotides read TGTGCCAGCAGTTTTCTAGTGGGGCGCAATCAGCCCCAGCATTTT.

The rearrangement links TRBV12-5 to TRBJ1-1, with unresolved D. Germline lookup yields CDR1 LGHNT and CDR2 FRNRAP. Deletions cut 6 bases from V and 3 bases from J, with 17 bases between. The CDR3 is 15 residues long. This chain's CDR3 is CASGPSPTVDTEAFF. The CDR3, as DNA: TGTGCTAGTGGCCCAAGCCCAACGGTGGACACTGAAGCTTTCTTT.

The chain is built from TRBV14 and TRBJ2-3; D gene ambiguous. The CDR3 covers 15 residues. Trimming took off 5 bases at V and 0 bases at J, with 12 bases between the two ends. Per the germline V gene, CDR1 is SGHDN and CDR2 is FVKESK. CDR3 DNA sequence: TGTGCCAGCAGCTTGCTCGAGACTAGCACAGATACGCAGTATTTT. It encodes CASSLLETSTDTQYF.

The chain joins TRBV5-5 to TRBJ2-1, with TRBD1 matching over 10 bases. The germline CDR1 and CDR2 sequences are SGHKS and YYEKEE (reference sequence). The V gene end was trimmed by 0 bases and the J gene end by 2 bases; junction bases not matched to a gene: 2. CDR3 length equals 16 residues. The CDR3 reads CASSLGDRGPYNEQFF. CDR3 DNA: TGTGCCAGCAGCTTGGGGGACAGGGGCCCCTACAATGAGCAGTTCTTC.

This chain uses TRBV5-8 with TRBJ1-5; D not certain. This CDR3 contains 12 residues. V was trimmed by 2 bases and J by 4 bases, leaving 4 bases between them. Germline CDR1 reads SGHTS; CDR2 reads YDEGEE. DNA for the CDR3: TGTGCCAGCAGCTTTTCTAATCAGCCCCAGCATTTT. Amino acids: CASSFSNQPQHF.

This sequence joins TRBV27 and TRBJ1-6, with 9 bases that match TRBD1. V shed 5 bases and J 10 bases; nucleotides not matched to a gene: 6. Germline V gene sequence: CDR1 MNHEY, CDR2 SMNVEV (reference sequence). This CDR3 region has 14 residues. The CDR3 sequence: CASSPGTGFSPLHF. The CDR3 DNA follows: TGTGCCAGCAGTCCCGGGACAGGGTTCTCACCCCTCCACTTT.

CDR3 protein: CASSYGRGDTEAFF. The DNA for the CDR3 is TGTGCCAGCAGCTACGGTCGGGGAGATACTGAAGCTTTCTTT. V and J are TRBV27 and TRBJ1-1; D call uncertain. V lost 6 bases and J 5 bases, leaving 16 bases between the germline ends. The CDR3 is 14 amino acids. Germline V gene data show CDR1 as MNHEY and CDR2 as SMNVEV (reference sequence).

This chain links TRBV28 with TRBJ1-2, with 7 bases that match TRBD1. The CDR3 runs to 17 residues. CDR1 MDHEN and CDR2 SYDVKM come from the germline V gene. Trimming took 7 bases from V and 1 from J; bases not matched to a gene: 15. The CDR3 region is CASTITGAKSFNYGYTF. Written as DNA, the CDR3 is TGTGCCAGCACGATCACAGGGGCAAAATCATTTAACTATGGCTACACCTTC.

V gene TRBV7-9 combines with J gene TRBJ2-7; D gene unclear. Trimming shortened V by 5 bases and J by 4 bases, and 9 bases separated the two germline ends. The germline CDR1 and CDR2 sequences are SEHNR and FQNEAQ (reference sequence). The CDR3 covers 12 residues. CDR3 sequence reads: CASSTRGYEQYF. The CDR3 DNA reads TGTGCCAGCAGCACCCGAGGTTACGAGCAGTACTTC.

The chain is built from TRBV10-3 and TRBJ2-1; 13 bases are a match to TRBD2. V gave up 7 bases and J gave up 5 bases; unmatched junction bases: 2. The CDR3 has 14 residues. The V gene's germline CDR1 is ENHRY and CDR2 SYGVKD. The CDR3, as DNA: TGTGCCATCACTGGGACTAGCGGGGACAATGAGCAGTTCTTC. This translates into CAITGTSGDNEQFF.

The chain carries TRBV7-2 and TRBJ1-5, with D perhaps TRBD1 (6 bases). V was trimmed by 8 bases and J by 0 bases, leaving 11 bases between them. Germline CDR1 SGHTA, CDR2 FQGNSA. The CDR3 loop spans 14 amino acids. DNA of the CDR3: TGTGCCAGCCGTCAGGACAGTAGCAATCAGCCCCAGCATTTT. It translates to CASRQDSSNQPQHF.

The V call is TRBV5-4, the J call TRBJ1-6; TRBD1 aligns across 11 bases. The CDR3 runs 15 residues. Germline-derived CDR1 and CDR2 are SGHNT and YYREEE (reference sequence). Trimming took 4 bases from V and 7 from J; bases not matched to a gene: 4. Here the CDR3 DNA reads TGTGCCAGCAGCACACGGGACAGGGGGAATTCACCCCTCCACTTT. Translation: CASSTRDRGNSPLHF.